This T cell receptor (beta chain) was observed in a study of cytomegalovirus exposure and HLA in healthy donors. Study-wide context: In a later analysis, the approximately 110 validation repertoires were reported to have used the same platform as the roughly 670 first-cohort repertoires.

This clone has just one count. Repertoires were generated with immunoSEQ multiplex PCR, while TCRdb's copy carries only in-frame clones and drops some. The table lists just over 80,000 clones, roughly 96% of them singletons. The TCR comes from a woman in her late teens or twenties in good health and CMV-seronegative. Sequencing input: PBMCs.

The CDR3 DNA reads TGTGCCAGCAGTTTACGAGTGGGAGGGTTCACTGAAGCTTTCTTT. It codes for CASSLRVGGFTEAFF. This sequence joins TRBV27 and TRBJ1-1; D not resolved. Germline V gene sequence: CDR1 MNHEY, CDR2 SMNVEV (reference sequence). The CDR3 runs 15 residues. V was shortened by 2 bases and J by 4 bases, with 14 bases between the two germline ends.